What follows are 15 T cell receptor beta chains derived from one specimen sequenced in a study of cytomegalovirus exposure and HLA in healthy donors. The PCR was carried out with 60 Vbeta primers and 13 Jbeta primers. Method: immunoSEQ multiplex PCR; TCRdb's copy keeps in-frame clones and lacks some. Its listing shows some 75,000 clones. Source material: PBMCs. The receptors come from a female donor in good health and CMV-seropositive.

This CDR3 reads CASSKDGTEHQPQHF. The CDR3 nucleotides are TGTGCCAGCAGCAAGGACGGGACAGAGCATCAGCCCCAGCATTTT. The chain joins TRBV7-9 to TRBJ1-5, with TRBD1 matching 7 bases. The CDR3 is made up of 15 amino acids. V lost 5 bases to trimming and J lost 5 bases; unmatched junction nucleotides: 9. CDR1 and CDR2 (germline): SEHNR, FQNEAQ (reference sequence).

This chain connects TRBV7-8 to TRBJ2-7, with D unclear. The CDR3 spans 14 residues. The germline CDR1 and CDR2 sequences are SGHVS and FQNEAQ. Trimming left V 2 bases short and J 7 bases short, with 15 bases between. CDR3 coding DNA: TGTGCCAGCAGCTTATTAGTTTCATTCCGAGAGCAGTACTTC. It yields the protein CASSLLVSFREQYF. The entire variable domain, with the rest obtained from reference TRBV7-8 and TRBJ2-7, is as follows: GAGVSQSPRYKVAKRGQDVALRCDPISGHVSLFWYQQALGQGPEFLTYFQNEAQLDKSGLPSDRFFAERPEGSVSTLKIQRTQQEDSAVYLCASSLLVSFREQYFGPGTRLTVT.

This sequence joins TRBV28 and TRBJ2-7, with D maybe TRBD2 (6 bases). The CDR3 length is 14 residues. V lost 2 bases and J lost 3, with 11 bases in between. Germline V gene lookup returns CDR1 MDHEN and CDR2 SYDVKM. The CDR3 reads CASSLGGSHYEQYF. The CDR3 DNA reads as TGTGCCAGCAGTTTAGGAGGGAGCCACTACGAGCAGTACTTC. The full variable domain, its missing parts supplied by reference TRBV28 and TRBJ2-7, is DVKVTQSSRYLVKRTGEKVFLECVQDMDHENMFWYRQDPGLGLRLIYFSYDVKMKEKGDIPEGYSVSREKKERFSLILESASTNQTSMYLCASSLGGSHYEQYFGPGTRLTVT.

The chain links TRBV6-5 to TRBJ1-2, with 7 bases identical to TRBD1. Germline trimming cut 6 bases from V and 7 bases from J; bases unmatched to any gene: 11. The germline CDR1 and CDR2 sequences are MNHEY and SVGAGI. The CDR3 is 14 amino acids. CDR3 sequence: CASSLDPGTAGYTF. DNA for the CDR3: TGTGCCAGCAGCCTAGATCCCGGGACAGCTGGCTACACCTTC.

The chain's CDR3 is CASSQPGGGQYF. CDR3 nucleotides: TGTGCCAGCAGCCAACCGGGGGGAGGGCAGTACTTC. The chain has TRBV11-2 and TRBJ2-7; 7 bases line up with TRBD2. The CDR3 is 12 amino acids. The ends lost 5 bases at V and 9 bases at J; junction bases unmatched: 7. CDR1 and CDR2 from the germline V gene are SGHAT and FQNNGV.

The chain joins TRBV5-4 to TRBJ2-1, with 14 bases that match TRBD2. The CDR3 totals 16 residues. From germline, CDR1 is SGHNT and CDR2 YYREEE (reference sequence). The V segment lost 0 bases and the J segment 9 bases; nucleotides outside the gene matches: 5. The CDR3 is CASSLVGTSGSPEQFF. CDR3 sequence (DNA): TGTGCCAGCAGCTTGGTGGGGACTAGCGGGAGCCCTGAGCAGTTCTTC. The variable domain in full, with the rest retrieved from reference TRBV5-4 and TRBJ2-1, is ETGVTQSPTHLIKTRGQQVTLRCSSQSGHNTVSWYQQALGQGPQFIFQYYREEENGRGNFPPRFSGLQFPNYSSELNVNALELDDSALYLCASSLVGTSGSPEQFFGPGTRLTVL.

This chain links TRBV19 with TRBJ1-2; 12 bases fit TRBD1. Germline CDR1 LNHDA, CDR2 SQIVND (reference sequence). This CDR3 spans 14 amino acids. Trimming cost V 7 bases and J 8 bases; bases outside gene matches: 8. The CDR3 reads CASTPGQGAQGYTF. Written as DNA, the CDR3 is TGTGCCAGTACCCCGGGACAGGGGGCACAAGGCTACACCTTC.

The chain links TRBV5-4 to TRBJ2-2; 9 bases match TRBD1. Trimming at V came to 4 bases and at J to 5 bases, leaving 6 bases not matched to a gene. The length of the CDR3 is 15 residues. Germline CDR1 is SGHNT and CDR2 is YYREEE (reference sequence). As DNA, the CDR3 is TGTGCCAGCAGCCCACAGGGGGCAGATACCGGGGAGCTGTTTTTT. Its protein product is CASSPQGADTGELFF.

This chain uses TRBV2 with TRBJ1-5; no clear D. V shed 7 bases and J shed 0 bases, with 10 bases lying between them. This CDR3 contains 14 residues. Germline V gives CDR1 SNHLY, CDR2 FYNNEI. The CDR3: CASNVQYSNQPQHF. The DNA of the CDR3 is TGTGCCAGCAATGTTCAGTATAGCAATCAGCCCCAGCATTTT.

V usage is TRBV12-2 and J usage is TRBJ1-6. TRBV12-2 is labeled a pseudogene. This CDR3 is built from 14 residues. CDR3 coding DNA: TGTGCAAGTCGCTCACTCCCCCCCCTGGCACCCCTCCACTTT. Translation: CASRSLPPLAPLHF.

The V call is TRBV5-6, the J call TRBJ2-5; 7 nucleotides line up with TRBD2. Germline assignment: CDR1 SGHDT and CDR2 YYEEEE. This CDR3 has 16 residues. J gave up 5 bases and V 6 bases, and 16 bases lay outside the gene matches. The CDR3 loop is CASTYDWGGVGETQYF. For the CDR3, the DNA is TGTGCCAGCACCTACGACTGGGGGGGAGTTGGGGAGACCCAGTACTTC.

The CDR3 DNA is TGTGCCAGCTCCACCCTGACTTTATCTGGAAACACCATATATTTT. Translated, it gives CASSTLTLSGNTIYF. The chain links TRBV18 to TRBJ1-3; no firm D call. The CDR3 is 15 residues long. Germline loops: CDR1 KGHSH, CDR2 LQKENI. The V gene lost 6 bases and the J gene lost 1 base, with 13 bases spanning the gap.

This rearrangement joins TRBV10-2 to TRBJ2-2, with D perhaps matching TRBD2 (5 bases). The CDR3 sequence is 14 residues long. Germline values: CDR1 WSHSY, CDR2 SAAADI. Trimming removed 3 bases from V and 5 bases from J, with 10 bases in between. CDR3 nucleotides: TGCGCCAGCAGTGACCCTAGCCGGACCGGGGAGCTGTTTTTT. Its protein product is CASSDPSRTGELFF.

The V call is TRBV7-9, the J call TRBJ1-6, with D maybe TRBD1 (6 bases). CDR1 is SEHNR and CDR2 is FQNEAQ in the germline V gene (reference sequence). This CDR3 comprises 16 residues. Trimming left V 1 base short and J 1 base short, with 8 bases between. The CDR3 sequence is CASSLDRDSYNSPLHF. In DNA form, the CDR3 reads TGTGCCAGCAGCTTAGACAGGGATTCCTATAATTCACCCCTCCACTTT.

The rearrangement uses TRBV9 and TRBJ1-1, with 9 bases fitting TRBD1. The CDR3 has 17 amino acids. V lost 3 bases, J lost 7 bases, and 16 bases stayed unmatched. Germline-derived CDR1 and CDR2 are SGDLS and YYNGEE. DNA for the CDR3: TGTGCCAGCAGCGCCAAGGCCGGGACAGGGACTTTTGGTGAAGCTTTCTTT. Protein product: CASSAKAGTGTFGEAFF.